This is a list of T cell receptor beta chains from one sample in a study of shared clonotypes between healthy human individuals. Clones were sequenced by immunoSEQ multiplex PCR, and TCRdb holds only the in-frame ones, with some missing. The table lists around 2,000,000 clones, about 92% of them singletons, with roughly 1.8% in the top ten. Sequenced material: naive CD8+ T cells from PBMCs. All receptors come from a man between 18 and 35 years old in good health. Some clones in this sample may be carry-over from other donors' samples. CDR3s include the opening cysteine and the closing phenylalanine or tryptophan. D genes are given only for firm matches. The size entry is marked missing in some rows and otherwise reads once, few, many or a size class.

V gene	CDR3 length	J gene	D gene	clone size	CDR3 DNA	CDR3 protein
TRBV4-1	19	TRBJ2-7	.	.	TGCGCCAGCAGCCAAGAATTGGTGGTAGTTTTCAGGGGAGTCGGCGAGCAGTACTTC	CASSQELVVVFRGVGEQYF
TRBV6-1	14	TRBJ2-7	TRBD1	.	TGTGCCAGCAGCAGTGGACAGGGGGCCTACGAGCAGTACTTC	CASSSGQGAYEQYF
TRBV6-1	17	TRBJ2-7	TRBD1	.	TGTGCCAGCAGTGAATGGCTCCGGGACAGGGGGCCCTACGAGCAGTACTTC	CASSEWLRDRGPYEQYF
TRBV7-9	16	TRBJ2-7	TRBD2	.	TGTGCCAGCAGCCCCAGGACTAGCGGGAGCTCCTACGAGCAGTACTTC	CASSPRTSGSSYEQYF
TRBV9	16	TRBJ2-7	.	.	TGTGCCAGCAGCGTAGGGGGTCGGGCTTCCTCCTACGAGCAGTACTTC	CASSVGGRASSYEQYF
TRBV27	14	TRBJ1-4	TRBD1	.	TGTGCCAGCAGTTCCAGGGGGACTAATGAAAAACTGTTTTTT	CASSSRGTNEKLFF
TRBV6-5	14	TRBJ1-2	TRBD1	.	TGTGCCAGCAGTAAGCAGGGACAGGGAGATGGCTACACCTTC	CASSKQGQGDGYTF
TRBV12-5	18	TRBJ1-1	TRBD1	.	TGTGCTAGTGGTTTGGAAGTGTGGGACAGGGGGACGAAGACTGAAGCTTTCTTT	CASGLEVWDRGTKTEAFF
TRBV28	17	TRBJ2-7	.	.	TGTGCCAGCAGCGGCGATTTGGACCTGCTGGGCTCCTACGAGCAGTACTTC	CASSGDLDLLGSYEQYF
TRBV9	15	TRBJ2-5	.	.	TGTGCCAGCAGCCCCTCCGCCAGGAACCAAGAGACCCAGTACTTC	CASSPSARNQETQYF
TRBV5-6	16	TRBJ2-7	.	once	TGTGCCAGCAGCTTCGGGGGCAGGGGGAATGGACACGAGCAGTACTTC	CASSFGGRGNGHEQYF
TRBV28	14	TRBJ2-1	.	.	TGTGCCAGCAGTTTCAGAGCTTTTGGCAATGAGCAGTTCTTC	CASSFRAFGNEQFF
TRBV6-6	14	TRBJ2-7	.	.	TGTGCCAGCAGACCAGTCTCCGTCAGCCACGAGCAGTACTTC	CASRPVSVSHEQYF
TRBV6-6	15	TRBJ1-3	.	.	TGTGCCAGCATTGGACCCCCGGCCTCTGGAAACACCATATATTTT	CASIGPPASGNTIYF
TRBV5-1	14	TRBJ1-1	.	.	TGCGCCAGCAGCATTGGGGGGGCGCGGACTGAAGCTTTCTTT	CASSIGGARTEAFF
TRBV5-1	16	TRBJ2-5	.	.	TGCGCCAGCAGCTTGGCCAGTCCGGTAGCTCAAGAGACCCAGTACTTC	CASSLASPVAQETQYF
TRBV2	15	TRBJ1-1	.	few	TGTGCCAGCAGTGAACGGGCGATTTCGAACACTGAAGCTTTCTTT	CASSERAISNTEAFF
TRBV19	19	TRBJ2-7	TRBD1	.	TGTGCCAGTAGTCCGCGCCCCGGGACAGCCACCCCTCTTGGATACGAGCAGTACTTC	CASSPRPGTATPLGYEQYF
TRBV15	16	TRBJ2-1	.	.	TGTGCCACCAGCAGAGATGTGGGTCTCTCCTACAATGAGCAGTTCTTC	CATSRDVGLSYNEQFF
TRBV19	16	TRBJ2-7	TRBD2	once	TGTGCCAGTAGTACCATCAAGGGCGGGAGGGCCGCCGAGCAGTACTTC	CASSTIKGGRAAEQYF
TRBV5-8	12	TRBJ1-1	.	.	TGTGCCAGCAGCTGGGTCCCCACTGAAGCTTTCTTT	CASSWVPTEAFF
TRBV27	19	TRBJ2-6	.	.	TGTGCCAGCAGTTTAATTCGTCGGGACGGCAACTCTGGGGCCAACGTCCTGACTTTC	CASSLIRRDGNSGANVLTF
TRBV4-1	13	TRBJ2-1	.	.	TGCGCCAGCAGCCCCCCGGCGGGGAATGAGCAGTTCTTC	CASSPPAGNEQFF
TRBV5-4	15	TRBJ2-3	TRBD2	.	TGTGCCAGCAGCGGAGCGGGAGGGTTCACAGATACGCAGTATTTT	CASSGAGGFTDTQYF
TRBV7-3	15	TRBJ2-1	.	.	TGTGCCAGCAGCTTAAGGAGAGGGGGGTTCAATGAGCAGTTCTTC	CASSLRRGGFNEQFF
TRBV6-1	16	TRBJ1-5	.	.	TGTGCCAGCAGTGATTGGAGGGGACGTCTAGGTCAGCCCCAGCATTTT	CASSDWRGRLGQPQHF
TRBV7-9	17	TRBJ1-2	.	.	TGTGCCAGCAGCTCCCTCAGTTGGGGAGAGTACTACTATGGCTACACCTTC	CASSSLSWGEYYYGYTF
TRBV14	15	TRBJ1-2	.	.	TGTGCCAGCAGCCTCACAGGGCTCACGATCTATGGCTACACCTTC	CASSLTGLTIYGYTF
TRBV7-8	17	TRBJ2-5	.	.	TGTGCCAGCAGCCCCCCTAGGTTGGGCCCCAGGGCAGAGACCCAGTACTTC	CASSPPRLGPRAETQYF
TRBV4-2	18	TRBJ2-7	TRBD2	.	TGTGCCAGCAGCCAAGCGTTGGTAGCGGGTCCGCTAAGAGATGAGCAGTACTTC	CASSQALVAGPLRDEQYF
TRBV5-5	14	TRBJ2-3	.	.	TGTGCCAGCAGCTTGAGTTCTAGCACAGATACGCAGTATTTT	CASSLSSSTDTQYF
TRBV11-2	16	TRBJ2-2	.	.	TGTGCCAGCAGCTATTTTGGGGGTTTGAGGACCGGGGAGCTGTTTTTT	CASSYFGGLRTGELFF
TRBV6-1	14	TRBJ2-7	.	.	TGTGCCAGCAGTGCTAACCTTGGCCCCTACGAGCAGTACTTC	CASSANLGPYEQYF
TRBV7-8	17	TRBJ2-7	.	.	TGTGCCAGCAGCTTAGGCCCCCTAGCGCTCAGCTCCTACGAGCAGTACTTC	CASSLGPLALSSYEQYF
TRBV27	13	TRBJ2-7	.	.	TGTGCCAGCAGCCCCCTTTACTCCTACGAGCAGTACTTC	CASSPLYSYEQYF
TRBV7-9	15	TRBJ2-7	TRBD1	.	TGTGCCAGCAGCAAAGACAGGGCGGAGACCTACGAGCAGTACTTC	CASSKDRAETYEQYF
TRBV7-9	15	TRBJ1-2	.	once	TGTGCCAGCACCTCAGGGAACCCGGGGAACTATGGCTACACCTTC	CASTSGNPGNYGYTF
TRBV4-2	19	TRBJ1-1	.	.	TGTGCCAGCAGCCCAGTCCCAACAGGACCCGAACGGGTGGGCACTGAAGCTTTCTTT	CASSPVPTGPERVGTEAFF
TRBV7-2	19	TRBJ2-5	TRBD2	.	TGTGCCAGCAGCTTAGCCGGGACTAGCGGGCGGGAGGATTCGGAGACCCAGTACTTC	CASSLAGTSGREDSETQYF
TRBV9	18	TRBJ2-3	.	.	TGTGCCAGCAGCGTAGACCCCGACTCCCTAGGAGAGACAGATACGCAGTATTTT	CASSVDPDSLGETDTQYF
TRBV7-9	17	TRBJ2-1	.	.	TGTGCCAGCAGCTTAGGGGAGTGGGAATTATTCTACAATGAGCAGTTCTTC	CASSLGEWELFYNEQFF
TRBV5-5	15	TRBJ2-7	.	.	TGTGCCAGCAGCTTGGAGTATAGATTAGCCTACGAGCAGTACTTC	CASSLEYRLAYEQYF
TRBV19	11	TRBJ2-1	.	.	TGTGCCAGTAGTATCGGGGATGAGCAGTTCTTC	CASSIGDEQFF
TRBV18	17	TRBJ2-1	TRBD2	.	TGTGCCAGCTCACCAGCGGGACTAGCGGGAGTATACAATGAGCAGTTCTTC	CASSPAGLAGVYNEQFF
TRBV7-9	14	TRBJ1-2	.	.	TGTGCCAGCAGCTTATCGGTATCAGAGTATGGCTACACCTTC	CASSLSVSEYGYTF
TRBV18	15	TRBJ2-3	TRBD1	.	TGTGCCAGCACCTCGGCCGGGACAGGCACAGATACGCAGTATTTT	CASTSAGTGTDTQYF
TRBV27	14	TRBJ2-7	.	few	TGTGCCAGCAGTCCGAACCCGGACAGCTACGAGCAGTACTTC	CASSPNPDSYEQYF
TRBV5-1	15	TRBJ2-5	.	.	TGCGCCAGCAGCTTGTGGGCAGGCTTTCAAGAGACCCAGTACTTC	CASSLWAGFQETQYF
TRBV27	15	TRBJ2-6	.	.	TGTGCCACCCGTCGCAGGGCCCCTGGGGCCAACGTCCTGACTTTC	CATRRRAPGANVLTF
TRBV11-2	12	TRBJ2-7	.	.	TGTGCCAGCAGCTTAGATGGGAGCGAGCAGTACTTC	CASSLDGSEQYF
TRBV2	12	TRBJ2-2	.	.	TGTGCCAGCAGGTGGCCCCTGGGGGAGCTGTTTTTT	CASRWPLGELFF
TRBV7-8	15	TRBJ2-7	.	.	TGTGCCAGCAGCTTTCTGCCTGGCCTGGGAGGCGAGCAGTACTTC	CASSFLPGLGGEQYF
TRBV7-2	14	TRBJ2-7	.	.	TGTGCCAGCAGCTACCGGGACACCTACTACGAGCAGTACTTC	CASSYRDTYYEQYF
TRBV11-2	16	TRBJ2-1	TRBD2	.	TGTGCCAGCAGACTAGCGGTTCTAAGCTCCTACAATGAGCAGTTCTTC	CASRLAVLSSYNEQFF